The source of this TCR beta chain is a study of shared clonotypes between healthy human individuals. This clone was seen only once. Germline values: CDR1 LGHNA, CDR2 YNFKEQ. This CDR3 contains 19 residues. V dropped 7 bases and J dropped 2 bases, with 26 bases sitting between them. An assay was performed, and its level was deep. Generated by immunoSEQ multiplex PCR, the TCRdb table keeps only in-frame clones and is missing some. The sample lists hundreds of thousands of clones, roughly four fifths occurring once. V gene TRBV4-2 combines with J gene TRBJ1-4; possibly TRBD1 for D (5 bases). The receptor was isolated from a woman aged 40-49 years in good health. Some clones in this sample may be carry-over from other donors' samples. Input material: PBMCs. The CDR3 region has the DNA TGTGCCAGCACGCCCTGGCGGACAACCGCCCGAACTACTAATGAAAAACTGTTTTTT. Protein sequence: CASTPWRTTARTTNEKLFF.